This T cell receptor (beta chain) was obtained from a study of T cells in localized non-small cell lung cancer. Findings and caveats of the study: There was an association of higher blood T cell density with longer overall survival. Detection in adjacent lung was observed for a median about 50 of the top 100 tumor clones. The tumor had only one region sequenced, so heterogeneity remains possible. Uninvolved adjacent lung had more T cell clonality than any other tissue, topping tumor.

The CDR3 extends over 12 amino acids. From germline, CDR1 is MNHEY and CDR2 SVGAGI. Trimming removed 5 bases at V and 5 bases at J, with 6 bases between. Measured with immunoSEQ multiplex PCR; TCRdb has only the in-frame clones, and not every one. The table has 25,000 to 35,000 clones, approximately 90% seen once; the top ten hold 28%. This clone was observed a single time. What it recognizes is unknown. The input for sequencing was peripheral blood, taken before any cancer treatment. The V call is TRBV6-5, the J call TRBJ2-2; the D is unclear. The source is a female donor older than 55 with stage I lung adenocarcinoma. This CDR3 is CASSPRTGELFF. The DNA of the CDR3 is TGTGCCAGCAGTCCCAGAACCGGGGAGCTGTTTTTT.